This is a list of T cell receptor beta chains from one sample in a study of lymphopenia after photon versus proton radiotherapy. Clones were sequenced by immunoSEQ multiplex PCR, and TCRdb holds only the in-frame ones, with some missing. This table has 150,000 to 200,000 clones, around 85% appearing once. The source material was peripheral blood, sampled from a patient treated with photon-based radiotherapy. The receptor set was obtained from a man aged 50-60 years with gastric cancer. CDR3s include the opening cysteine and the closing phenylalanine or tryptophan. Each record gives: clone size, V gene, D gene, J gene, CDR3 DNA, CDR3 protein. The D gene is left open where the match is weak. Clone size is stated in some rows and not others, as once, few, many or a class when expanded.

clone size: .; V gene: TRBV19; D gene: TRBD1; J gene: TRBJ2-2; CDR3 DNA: TGTGCCACTACAGGGGGTGTAAACACCGGGGAGCTGTTTTTT; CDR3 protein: CATTGGVNTGELFF
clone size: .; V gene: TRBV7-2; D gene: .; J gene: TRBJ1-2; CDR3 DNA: TGTGCCAGCAGGTTACAGGGAATGGCTAACTATGGCTACACCTTC; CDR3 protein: CASRLQGMANYGYTF
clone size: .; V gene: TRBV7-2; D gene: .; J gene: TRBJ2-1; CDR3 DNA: TGTGCCAGCGCGGAGATATACAATGAGCAGTTCTTC; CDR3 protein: CASAEIYNEQFF
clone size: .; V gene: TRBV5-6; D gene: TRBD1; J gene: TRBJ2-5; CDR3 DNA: TGTGCCAGCAGCCCGGGACAGGGGCAGCGAGAGACCCAGTACTTC; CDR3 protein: CASSPGQGQRETQYF
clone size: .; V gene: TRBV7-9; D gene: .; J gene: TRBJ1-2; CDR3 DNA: TGTGCCAGCAGGGAGACTCGTGGCTACACCTTC; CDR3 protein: CASRETRGYTF
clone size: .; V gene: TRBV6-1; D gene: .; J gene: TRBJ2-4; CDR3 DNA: TGTGCCAGCAGTATGGACCGGGTAACGACGTACTTC; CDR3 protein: CASSMDRVTTYF
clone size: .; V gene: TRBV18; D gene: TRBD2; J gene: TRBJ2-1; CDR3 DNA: TGTGCCAGCTCACAGCGGACTAGGGGCTCCTACAATGAGCAGTTCTTC; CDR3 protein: CASSQRTRGSYNEQFF
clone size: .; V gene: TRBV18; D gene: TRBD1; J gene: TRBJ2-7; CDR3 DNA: TGTGCCAGCTCACCCCTACCGGGACAGCCCGTGTGGGTGGGGGACGAGCAGTACTTC; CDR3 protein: CASSPLPGQPVWVGDEQYF
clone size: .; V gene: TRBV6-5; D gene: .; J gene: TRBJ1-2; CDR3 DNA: TGTGCCAGCAGGGGGGTCGGGACAACGGGAGTTGGCTACACCTTC; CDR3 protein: CASRGVGTTGVGYTF
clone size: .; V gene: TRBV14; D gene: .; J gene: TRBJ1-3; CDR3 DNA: TGTGCCAGCAGCCAGCTACAGGCTGCTGGAAACACCATATATTTT; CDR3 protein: CASSQLQAAGNTIYF
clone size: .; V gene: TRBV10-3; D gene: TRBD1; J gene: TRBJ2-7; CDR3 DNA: TGTGCCATCAGCGCCGCGACAGGGGCCTACGAGCAGTACTTC; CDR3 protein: CAISAATGAYEQYF
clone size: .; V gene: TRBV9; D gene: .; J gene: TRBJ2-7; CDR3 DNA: TGTGCCAGCAGCCCGCCCACCGTCGAGCAGTACTTC; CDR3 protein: CASSPPTVEQYF
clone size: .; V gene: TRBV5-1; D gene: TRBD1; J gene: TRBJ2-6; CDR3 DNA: TGCGCCAGCAGCTTGGACAGGGGCGGTGGGGCCAACGTCCTGACTTTC; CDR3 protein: CASSLDRGGGANVLTF
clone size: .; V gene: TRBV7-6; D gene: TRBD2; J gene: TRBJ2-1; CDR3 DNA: TGTGCCAGCAGGCGTCTAGCGGGAGGCGACAATGAGCAGTTCTTC; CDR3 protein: CASRRLAGGDNEQFF
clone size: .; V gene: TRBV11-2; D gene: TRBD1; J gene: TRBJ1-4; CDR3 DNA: TGTGCCAGCAGCCCGGGCCAGGGGGCCTCGCTCGAAAAACTGTTTTTT; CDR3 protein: CASSPGQGASLEKLFF
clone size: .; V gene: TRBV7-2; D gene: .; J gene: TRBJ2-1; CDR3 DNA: TGTGCCAGCAGCTTTTTTAGCTCCTACAATGAGCAGTTCTTC; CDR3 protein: CASSFFSSYNEQFF
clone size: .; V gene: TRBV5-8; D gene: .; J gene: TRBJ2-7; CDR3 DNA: TGTGCCAGCACCACCATTGGGGGACGGAGTGAGCAGTACTTC; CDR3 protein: CASTTIGGRSEQYF
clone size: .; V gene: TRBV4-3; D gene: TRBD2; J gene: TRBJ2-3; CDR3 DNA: TGCGCCAGCAGCCTATTTCCCGGGACTAGCGGGACCTCAGATACGCAGTATTTT; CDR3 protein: CASSLFPGTSGTSDTQYF
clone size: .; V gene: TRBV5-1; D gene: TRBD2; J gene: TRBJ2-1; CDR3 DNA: TGCGCCAGCAGCTTGGTACTAGCGGGACTCTCAGGGAATGAGCAGTTCTTC; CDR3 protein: CASSLVLAGLSGNEQFF
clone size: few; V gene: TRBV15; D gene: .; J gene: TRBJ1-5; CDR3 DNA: TGTGCCACCAGCAGAGATTGGCAGTTCAATCAGCCCCAGCATTTT; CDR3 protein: CATSRDWQFNQPQHF
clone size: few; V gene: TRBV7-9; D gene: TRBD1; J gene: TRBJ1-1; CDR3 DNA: TGTGCCAGCAGCTTAGGTGCGGACAGGGAGGTGGCTTTCTTT; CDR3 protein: CASSLGADREVAFF
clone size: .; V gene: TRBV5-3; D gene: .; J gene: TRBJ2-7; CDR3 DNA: TGTGCCAGAAGCCCCGGGACTGCCAACTACGAGCAGTACTTC; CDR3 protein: CARSPGTANYEQYF
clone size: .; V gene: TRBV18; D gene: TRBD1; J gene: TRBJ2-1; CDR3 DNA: TGTGCCAGCTCACCTAGACAGGGGCTGGGGGACAATGAGCAGTTCTTC; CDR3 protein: CASSPRQGLGDNEQFF
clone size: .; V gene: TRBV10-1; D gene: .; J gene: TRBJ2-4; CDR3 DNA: TGCGCCAGCAGTGAGAAGTTGATTGGGCCGAGGAAAAACATTCAGTACTTC; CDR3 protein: CASSEKLIGPRKNIQYF
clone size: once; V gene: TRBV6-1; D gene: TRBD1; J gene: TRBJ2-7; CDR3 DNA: TGTGCCATCAGTGATAACCTTCGACAGGGGGCCTACGAGCAGTACTTC; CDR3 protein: CAISDNLRQGAYEQYF
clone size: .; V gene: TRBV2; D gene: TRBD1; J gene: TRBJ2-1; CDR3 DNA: TGTGCCAGCAGCCGGGACAGGGGCAATGAGCAGTTCTTC; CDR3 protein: CASSRDRGNEQFF
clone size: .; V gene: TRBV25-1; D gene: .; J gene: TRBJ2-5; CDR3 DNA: TGTGCCAGCAGTGAATTTCAAATAGGTTCTAGGGGGGAGACCCAGTACTTC; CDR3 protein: CASSEFQIGSRGETQYF
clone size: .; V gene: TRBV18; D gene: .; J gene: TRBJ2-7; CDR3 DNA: TGTGCCAGCTCACCGGGCGGAGGGGAGTCCTACGAGCAGTACTTC; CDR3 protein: CASSPGGGESYEQYF
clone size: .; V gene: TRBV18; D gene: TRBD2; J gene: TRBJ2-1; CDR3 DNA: TGTGCCAGCTCACCCAGGACTAGCGGGAGGAGCTCCTACAATGAGCAGTTCTTC; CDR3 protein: CASSPRTSGRSSYNEQFF
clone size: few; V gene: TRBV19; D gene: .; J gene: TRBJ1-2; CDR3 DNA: TGTGCCAGTATCCAGCGACGGGGCGCTTTTGGCTACACCTTC; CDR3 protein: CASIQRRGAFGYTF
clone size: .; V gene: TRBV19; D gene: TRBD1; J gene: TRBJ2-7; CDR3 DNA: TGTGCCAGTAGTCCGTCCGGACAGGGGGCGTACGAGCAGTACTTC; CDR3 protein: CASSPSGQGAYEQYF
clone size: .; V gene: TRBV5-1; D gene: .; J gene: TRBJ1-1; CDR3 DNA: TGCGCCAGCAGCTTGGCCGGATATCCGAACACTGAAGCTTTCTTT; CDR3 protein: CASSLAGYPNTEAFF
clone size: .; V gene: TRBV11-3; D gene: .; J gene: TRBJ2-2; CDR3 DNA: TGTGCCAGCAGCTTAGACCCGACGTCCGGGGAGCTGTTTTTT; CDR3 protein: CASSLDPTSGELFF
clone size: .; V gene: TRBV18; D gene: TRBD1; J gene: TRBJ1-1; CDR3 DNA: TGTGCCAGCTCACCACCGGACAGGATGGTTATGACTGAAGCTTTCTTT; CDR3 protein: CASSPPDRMVMTEAFF
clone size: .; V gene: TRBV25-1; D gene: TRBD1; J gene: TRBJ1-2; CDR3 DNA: TGTGCCAGCAGTGAGCTGGACAGGGGGTATGGCTACACCTTC; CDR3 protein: CASSELDRGYGYTF
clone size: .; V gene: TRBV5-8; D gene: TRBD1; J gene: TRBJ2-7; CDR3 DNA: TGTGCCAGCAGCTACGACAGGGGGCCCGAGCAGTACTTC; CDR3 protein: CASSYDRGPEQYF
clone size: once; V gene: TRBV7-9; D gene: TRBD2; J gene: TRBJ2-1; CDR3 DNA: TGTGCCAGCAGTTATCCGAGGACTAGCTACAATGAGCAGTTCTTC; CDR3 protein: CASSYPRTSYNEQFF
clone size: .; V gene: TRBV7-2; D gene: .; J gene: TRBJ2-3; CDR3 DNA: TGTGCCAGCAGCGCCCGCCGGCGCGCCCAGACAGATACGCAGTATTTT; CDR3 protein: CASSARRRAQTDTQYF
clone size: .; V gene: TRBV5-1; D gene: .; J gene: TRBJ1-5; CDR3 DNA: TGCGCCAGCAGCCCCGGGCCCTTTGGCAATCAGCCCCAGCATTTT; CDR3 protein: CASSPGPFGNQPQHF
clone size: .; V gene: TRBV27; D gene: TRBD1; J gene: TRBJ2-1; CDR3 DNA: TGTGCCAGCGTGAGGGACAGGGCCTCCTACAATGAGCAGTTCTTC; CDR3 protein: CASVRDRASYNEQFF
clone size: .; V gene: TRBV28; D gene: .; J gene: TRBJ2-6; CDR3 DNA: TGTGCCAGCAGTTTTTGGTTTCCCGCACTAGCCTCTGGGGCCAACGTCCTGACTTTC; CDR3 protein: CASSFWFPALASGANVLTF